This T cell receptor (beta chain) was recovered during a study of blood T cells in healthy people across ages (dated by TCRdb to 2014 to 2015). A note on the overall study: In model experiments, template switching captured roughly one uniquely barcoded TCR beta cDNA molecule for every two T cells. Using deep sequencing normalized with unique cDNA molecular identifiers, the study measured how TCR beta repertoire diversity changes with age. To avoid experimental bias, donors of different ages were distributed randomly across sequencing lanes. Four age groups were formed from the donors: young (average about 16 years), middle-aged (approximately 40), aged (roughly 56) and long-lived (around 82). Two additional independent replicas of 1 million unique cDNA reads from the same blood draw were analyzed for two donors (one aged 18 to 30 and one aged 80 or older).

As regards this clonotype: Its antigen target is currently unknown. No base-level quality is on record; no much larger clone is a single base apart.

Per the germline V gene, SGHTA is the CDR1 and FQGNSA is the CDR2. The CDR3 goes from the cysteine to the phenylalanine over 14 residues. Just CDR3 DNA is preserved here, 42 bases in frame from base 1. The donors were around 39 Caucasian individuals from Russia, aged roughly 6 to 90 years, who were systemically healthy. Each donor gave ten milliliters of peripheral blood, collected into EDTA-treated Vacutainer tubes. PBMCs were isolated by Ficoll-Paque density-gradient centrifugation, with at least 6.5 million obtained per sample. Total RNA was extracted from PBMCs with Trizol reagent, with at least 6 micrograms obtained per sample. For every donor, an aliquot of PBMCs went through flow cytometry to measure the percentages of naive CD45RAhigh/CD27high T cells. Library generation was performed with 5' RACE. TCRdb shows the sequencer as Illumina HiSeq 2500. The second PCR ran for about 6 to 12 cycles and used a J-beta primer mix along with a sample-barcoded 5' primer. A template-switch 5' adaptor carrying 12 random nucleotides introduced a unique molecular identifier onto each TCR beta cDNA molecule. Each sample yielded at least 3 million CDR3-containing paired-end reads. First-strand cDNA was synthesized from all RNA with the Mint cDNA synthesis kit, primed by a TRBC-specific oligonucleotide. Following uracil-DNA glycosylase treatment, a first 18-cycle PCR with universal primers M1SS and BC2_uni_R was performed on all cDNA. The authors' analysis ran thus. For normalization, 1 million high-quality reads, each with a distinct molecular identifier, were randomly selected from each sample. Reads with shared molecular identifiers were discarded instead of being binned into consensus sequences. MiTCR, run with a Q25 quality threshold and the strictest error-elimination algorithm, handled CDR3 identification, clonotype clustering and error correction. A nonparametric unseen species model using Euler transformation provided a lower-bound estimate of total TCR beta diversity. Through fastp at Q25 and MiXCR, TCRdb rebuilt clones from the public reads, retaining in-frame beta chains. Identical CDR3 proteins give one entry, which carries the most common genes and DNA. The V and J calls reflect TCRdb's pipeline rather than the authors' work. In this sample the table shows some 900,000 distinct CDR3 sequences, 25% to 35% of which occur a single time. The ten biggest clones cover 15% to 20% of the sample.

Points the paper makes about the study in general: Because profiling used bulk unsorted PBMCs, naive and antigen-experienced compartments could not be compared conclusively. Because donor CMV infection status was unknown, age-related changes in expanded clonotypes were potentially confounded. Estimates of total diversity based on one million sequenced T cells were considered lower bounds and underestimates. Compared with the aged group, the long-lived group had more naive CD4+ T cells, fewer expanded clones and increased TCR diversity, a pattern suggesting age selection. Observed TCR beta diversity per million T cells fell roughly linearly with age, and a significant reduction was already apparent by age around 44. A strong correlation was found between observed TCR beta diversity and the percentage of naive T cells measured by flow cytometry.

The rearrangement joined TRBV7-2 to TRBJ2-4; there is no confident call for the D gene. The end of the DNA is better explained by TRBJ2-7, so the J call may be wrong. This receptor was taken from a woman over 75 in good health. Sequencing was done on a sample of blood. The DNA is as follows: TGTGCCAGCAGCTTAGCCGTAGCTCCACCCGAGCAGTACTTC. Its protein product is CASSLAVAPPEQYF.